Listed below are T cell receptor beta chains from one sample, sequenced in a study of tissue T cells after allogeneic stem cell transplantation. Repertoires were generated with immunoSEQ multiplex PCR, while TCRdb's copy carries only in-frame clones and drops some. The table lists fewer than 1,300 clones, around 80% of them singletons, with 22% in the top ten. This specimen consisted of spleen tissue, obtained at autopsy. The origin of the receptors is a female patient aged 18 to 50 with steroid-refractory graft-versus-host disease after an allogeneic stem cell transplant. Part of the T cell pool may stem from the graft donor. Each CDR3 is given with its conserved first and last residue. A D gene is named only where the DNA matches it firmly. Not all rows give a size; the values are once, few, many and, for expanded clones, a class.

TGTGCCAGCAGCAAAGAGTACAGCGGGGATCGCACAGATACGCAGTATTTT,CASSKEYSGDRTDTQYF,TRBV21-1,TRBJ2-3,.,.
TGTGCCACCAGCAGAGTAGCGGGAGAGGGCAATGAGCAGTTCTTC,CATSRVAGEGNEQFF,TRBV15,TRBJ2-1,TRBD2,few
TGTGCCAGCAGTGCCGGGACAGGGACCAATGAGCAGTTCTTC,CASSAGTGTNEQFF,TRBV27,TRBJ2-1,TRBD1,.
TGTGCCAGCAGTTACCTCCCAGCTTTATCCTACAATGAGCAGTTCTTC,CASSYLPALSYNEQFF,TRBV6-5,TRBJ2-1,.,once
TGTGCCAGCAGTTTCAACCGTGGGGGCATTCAGTACTTC,CASSFNRGGIQYF,TRBV27,TRBJ2-4,.,.
TGTGCCAGCAGTTTATTCCGAATTAGCAATCAGCCCCAGCATTTT,CASSLFRISNQPQHF,TRBV27,TRBJ1-5,.,once
TGCGCCAGCAGCTATAAGGCAGGACCCTATGGCTACACCTTC,CASSYKAGPYGYTF,TRBV5-1,TRBJ1-2,.,.
TGTGCCAGCAGCTTAGCCTCCAGGGGTCCCTACGAGCAGTACTTC,CASSLASRGPYEQYF,TRBV7-3,TRBJ2-7,.,.
TGTGCCAGCAGGGGACAGCCGAACACTGAAGCTTTCTTT,CASRGQPNTEAFF,TRBV6-5,TRBJ1-1,TRBD1,.
TGCGCCAGCAGCCACCTCGGGAGGCGACGCTCCTACAATGAGCAGTTCTTC,CASSHLGRRRSYNEQFF,TRBV4-1,TRBJ2-1,TRBD2,.
TGCGCCAGCAATTGGGGGGGCGCCTATAATTCACCCCTCCACTTT,CASNWGGAYNSPLHF,TRBV4-1,TRBJ1-6,.,.
TGTGCCAGCAGCTTGAGGGGGCAGGGGGGAAACACCATATATTTT,CASSLRGQGGNTIYF,TRBV5-4,TRBJ1-3,TRBD1,.
TGCGCCAGCAGCCAAGTTACAGGGAATAGCAATCAGCCCCAGCATTTT,CASSQVTGNSNQPQHF,TRBV4-1,TRBJ1-5,.,once
TGTGCCAGCAGCCTGGGCCCGTCCTACGAGCAGTACTTC,CASSLGPSYEQYF,TRBV6-5,TRBJ2-7,.,.
TGTGCCATCAGTGTCAGGGTGGGGAACGAGCAGTACTTC,CAISVRVGNEQYF,TRBV10-3,TRBJ2-7,.,.
TGTGCCAGCAGTTTTAGCGGGGGCGAGCTGTTTTTT,CASSFSGGELFF,TRBV2,TRBJ2-2,TRBD2,.
TGTGCCAGCAGCTCGGAAGGGGCCCAGAGAGATACGCAGTATTTT,CASSSEGAQRDTQYF,TRBV7-9,TRBJ2-3,.,.
TGTGCCAGCAGCCCCGGACTAGCCAATGAGCAGTTCTTC,CASSPGLANEQFF,TRBV9,TRBJ2-1,TRBD2,once
TGTGCCAGTACCCCGGGGGTGGGGGCCAACTACAATGAGCAGTTCTTC,CASTPGVGANYNEQFF,TRBV19,TRBJ2-1,.,once
TGTGCCAGCAGCCGGAACAGGGGGCGACGGGAGAATTCACCCCTCCACTTT,CASSRNRGRRENSPLHF,TRBV7-9,TRBJ1-6,TRBD1,once
TGCGCCAGCAGCTCGACAGCTAACTATGGCTACACCTTC,CASSSTANYGYTF,TRBV5-1,TRBJ1-2,.,.
TGTGCCAGCAGTTCAGGTTTCGACACTGAAGCTTTCTTT,CASSSGFDTEAFF,TRBV12-3/TRBV12-4,TRBJ1-1,.,.
TGTGCCAGCAGTTCGTTCAGGGTCACAGATACGCAGTATTTT,CASSSFRVTDTQYF,TRBV6-5,TRBJ2-3,.,.
TGTGCCAGCAGTGATGAGCCTGCTGCAGGCTCTGGAAACACCATATATTTT,CASSDEPAAGSGNTIYF,TRBV2,TRBJ1-3,.,.
TGTGCCAGCAGCTTCCGCCTCGACAGACCCTACGAGCAGTACTTC,CASSFRLDRPYEQYF,TRBV7-3,TRBJ2-7,.,few
TGTGCCAGCGGGACTAGATCCTACAATGAGCAGTTCTTC,CASGTRSYNEQFF,TRBV6-5,TRBJ2-1,TRBD2,.
TGTGCCAGCAGCGTAGAAGGGACAGGGGTCTATGAGCAGTTCTTC,CASSVEGTGVYEQFF,TRBV9,TRBJ2-1,TRBD1,few
TGTGCCAACAGCTCCCCTAGTGACGCGAAAAACATTCAGTACTTC,CANSSPSDAKNIQYF,TRBV27,TRBJ2-4,.,.
TGTGCCAGCAGTTACTCGGGGACCCAGTACTTC,CASSYSGTQYF,TRBV6-5,TRBJ2-5,.,once
TGTGCCAGCCTCAGGCAGCGGGGGGCCGGAGATACGCAGTATTTT,CASLRQRGAGDTQYF,TRBV7-9,TRBJ2-3,TRBD2,.
TGTGCCAGCAGTTTAAGACAGGGGGCGAAGACCCAGTACTTC,CASSLRQGAKTQYF,TRBV27,TRBJ2-5,TRBD1,.
TGCGCCAGCAGCCGAAAGTCGGCGACTAGCGGCACAGATACGCAGTATTTT,CASSRKSATSGTDTQYF,TRBV4-1,TRBJ2-3,TRBD2,.
TGTGCCAGCAGTTACATGGACAGGAAAGAGACCCAGTACTTC,CASSYMDRKETQYF,TRBV6-2/TRBV6-3,TRBJ2-5,TRBD1,.
TGTGCCAGCAGCTCCCCTAGGGGGGGCCGGAATGAGCAGTTCTTC,CASSSPRGGRNEQFF,TRBV11-3,TRBJ2-1,.,.
TGTGCCACCAGTCCCTGGGACTTCACTTTAGAGCAGTTCTTC,CATSPWDFTLEQFF,TRBV15,TRBJ2-1,.,few
TGTGCCAGCAGTAAGTCCGGGACAGGGCCCCCTTTGTTC,CASSKSGTGPPLF,TRBV6-6,TRBJ2-7,TRBD1,.
TGCGCCAGCAGCTTGTGGGGAGCTAGCGGGGGCCCTAGAATGACCCAGTACTTC,CASSLWGASGGPRMTQYF,TRBV4-1,TRBJ2-5,TRBD2,.
TGTGCCACAGCCACAGGGGACCACTACGAGCAGTACTTC,CATATGDHYEQYF,TRBV24-1,TRBJ2-7,TRBD1,.
TGCGCCAGCAGCCCCAAGGGCGGGGTGAGCACAGATACGCAGTATTTT,CASSPKGGVSTDTQYF,TRBV4-1,TRBJ2-3,.,.
TGTGCCAGCAGCCCGGGGTGGGACACCGGTTACAATGAGCAGTTCTTC,CASSPGWDTGYNEQFF,TRBV7-6,TRBJ2-1,.,.
TGCGCCAGCAGCATGGGGGGTCCGGATACGCAGTATTTT,CASSMGGPDTQYF,TRBV4-1,TRBJ2-3,.,.